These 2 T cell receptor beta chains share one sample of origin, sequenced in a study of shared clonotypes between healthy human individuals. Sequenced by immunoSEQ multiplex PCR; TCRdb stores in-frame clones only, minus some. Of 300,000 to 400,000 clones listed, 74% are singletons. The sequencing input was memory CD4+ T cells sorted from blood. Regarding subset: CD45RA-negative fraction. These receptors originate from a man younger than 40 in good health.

The CDR3 region is CASSFSAFSGANVLTF. The CDR3 DNA reads as TGTGCCAGCAGCTTTTCCGCATTCTCTGGGGCCAACGTCCTGACTTTC. The V call is TRBV5-4, the J call TRBJ2-6; D is ambiguous. This CDR3 is 16 amino acids long. Germline CDR1 and CDR2: SGHNT and YYREEE (reference sequence). V was pared by 2 bases and J by 0 bases, with 9 bases between.

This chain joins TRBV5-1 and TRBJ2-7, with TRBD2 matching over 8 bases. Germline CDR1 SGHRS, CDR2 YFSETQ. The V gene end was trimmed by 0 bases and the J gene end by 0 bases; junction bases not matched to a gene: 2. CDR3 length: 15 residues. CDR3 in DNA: TGCGCCAGCAGCTTGGGACTAGCGATCTCCTACGAGCAGTACTTC. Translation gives CASSLGLAISYEQYF.